This is a list of T cell receptor beta chains from one sample in a study of Ad26.COV2.S vaccination and SARS-CoV-2 variants. Profiling relied on immunoSEQ multiplex PCR, and the TCRdb table lists in-frame clones only, not all of them. Of around 300,000 clones in the sample, around 89% were seen once. The specimen was peripheral blood, collected in a trial of Ad26.COV2.S vaccine versus placebo. The receptors originated from a person between 18 and 65 years old who received the Ad26.COV2.S COVID-19 vaccine or a placebo. Both conserved end residues are part of each CDR3. The order of the fields is D gene, J gene, V gene, clone size, CDR3 protein, CDR3 DNA. A D gene is named only where the DNA matches it firmly. Not all rows give a size; the values are once, few, many and, for expanded clones, a class.

TRBD1,TRBJ1-1,TRBV5-4,NA,CASSLLVNRGWSTEAFF,TGTGCCAGCAGCCTCCTTGTAAACAGGGGCTGGAGCACTGAAGCTTTCTTT
NA,TRBJ2-7,TRBV3-1/TRBV3-2,NA,CASSQDEGTLYEQYF,TGTGCCAGCAGCCAAGATGAAGGGACCCTCTACGAGCAGTACTTC
NA,TRBJ1-1,TRBV29-1,NA,CSVRVNTEAFF,TGCAGCGTGAGGGTGAACACTGAAGCTTTCTTT
TRBD1,TRBJ1-2,TRBV12-3/TRBV12-4,NA,CASSHGQGNGYTF,TGTGCCAGCAGTCATGGACAGGGGAATGGCTACACCTTC
NA,TRBJ1-5,TRBV7-9,NA,CASSLGSVQPQHF,TGTGCCAGCAGCTTAGGCAGCGTCCAGCCCCAGCATTTT
NA,TRBJ1-1,TRBV3-1/TRBV3-2,many,CASSQGLATEAFF,TGTGCCAGCAGCCAGGGGCTTGCCACTGAAGCTTTCTTT
NA,TRBJ2-7,TRBV5-6,NA,CASSADTTYEQYF,TGTGCCAGCAGCGCCGACACCACCTACGAGCAGTACTTC
NA,TRBJ1-1,TRBV7-9,NA,CASSLQGSGTEAFF,TGTGCCAGCAGCTTACAGGGTAGTGGCACTGAAGCTTTCTTT
NA,TRBJ1-4,TRBV2,NA,CASRASATNEKLFF,TGTGCCAGCAGGGCGTCAGCAACTAATGAAAAACTGTTTTTT
TRBD1,TRBJ1-1,TRBV7-8,NA,CASSGQGVSEAFF,TGTGCCAGCAGCGGACAGGGGGTGTCTGAAGCTTTCTTT
TRBD1,TRBJ2-1,TRBV10-3,NA,CAVRQGAVIYEQFF,TGTGCCGTCAGACAGGGGGCGGTCATCTATGAGCAGTTCTTC
NA,TRBJ1-1,TRBV28,NA,CASSLPLRGNTEAFF,TGTGCCAGCAGTTTACCACTGAGGGGGAACACTGAAGCTTTCTTT
NA,TRBJ1-2,TRBV2,NA,CASSMGGLGYTF,TGTGCCAGCTCTATGGGGGGGCTGGGCTACACCTTC
TRBD1,TRBJ1-2,TRBV24-1,NA,CATSDSRTGFNGYTF,TGTGCCACCAGTGATTCAAGGACAGGATTCAATGGCTACACCTTC
TRBD2,TRBJ2-3,TRBV5-8,NA,CASSVTSGGGQDTQYF,TGTGCCAGCAGCGTGACTAGCGGGGGGGGACAGGATACGCAGTATTTT
NA,TRBJ1-6,TRBV18,NA,CASSPERANSPLHF,TGTGCCAGCTCACCAGAGAGGGCAAATTCACCCCTCCACTTT
TRBD1,TRBJ2-1,TRBV7-8,once,CASSSTGGPNEQFF,TGTGCCAGCAGCTCAACAGGGGGCCCGAATGAGCAGTTCTTC
NA,TRBJ2-7,TRBV27,NA,CASSGGQSYEQYF,TGTGCCAGCAGTGGGGGACAATCCTACGAGCAGTACTTC